The following is a T cell receptor beta chain sequence with its context. Its antigen is currently unknown. This specimen comes from a study of cytomegalovirus exposure and HLA in healthy donors. Overall study findings and caveats: Among immune exposure information, only CMV serostatus was available.

PCR was performed using 60 Vbeta and 13 Jbeta primers. Source study methods: About 11 million shared chains were among the approximately 87 million unique TCR beta chains that a later analysis counted. Method: immunoSEQ multiplex PCR; TCRdb's copy keeps in-frame clones and lacks some. That table furnishes V, J and clone size, whereas the DNA furnished D and trimming. Of roughly 180,000 clones in the sample, around four fifths are singletons; the top ten hold 1.2%. Germline V gene sequence: CDR1 MNHNS, CDR2 SASEGT. V dropped 1 base and J dropped 4; count of bases not matched to a gene: 4. The CDR3 sequence is 15 residues long.

The sample comprised PBMCs. J is TRBJ1-2 and V is TRBV6-1; 9 bases agree with TRBD1. This TCR came from a boy younger than 10 in good health and CMV-seronegative. The CDR3 reads CASSEGVTGGYGYTF. The DNA for the CDR3 is TGTGCCAGCAGTGAAGGTGTGACAGGGGGCTATGGCTACACCTTC.